The table lists the clone carrying this T cell receptor beta chain with a count of one. Only in-frame clones appear in the TCRdb table, and some are missing; sequencing was by immunoSEQ multiplex PCR. Seen here are some 77,000 clones, 75% to 90% observed once, and the top ten hold roughly 5.5%. Looked up from germline, CDR1 is LGHNA and CDR2 is YNFKEQ. V lost 1 base and J 3 bases, leaving 10 bases between the germline ends. The CDR3 runs 14 residues. The data stem from a study of OX40 agonist ivuxolimab in advanced cancers. The chain combines TRBV4-2 with TRBJ2-7; perhaps TRBD2 as D (5 bases). The sample here was CD4+ or CD8+ T cells sorted from blood, taken in a trial of the OX40 agonist ivuxolimab. The TCR comes from an adult with an advanced solid tumor such as melanoma, head and neck, liver or kidney cancer. CDR3 bases: TGTGCCAGCAGCCAAGCGGAGGCGATCTACGAGCAGTACTTC. This encodes CASSQAEAIYEQYF.